Below, one TCR beta chain is given with its context. What it recognizes is unknown. This entry belongs to a study of radiotherapy plus CTLA-4 blockade in lung cancer. Study-level information: Among patients, 15% to 20% showed objective responses, and around 30% had disease control.

Patients in the study, people with chemo-refractory metastatic non-small-cell lung cancer, received focal radiation plus ipilimumab CTLA-4 blockade. The CDR3 extends over 13 amino acids. With 6 bases removed from V and 6 bases from J, the gap between germline ends came to 12 bases. Germline V lookup: CDR1 MNHEY, CDR2 SVGAGI. Clones were sequenced by immunoSEQ multiplex PCR, and TCRdb holds only the in-frame ones, with some missing. The data show 100,000 or so clones, with around 81% seen just once and roughly 15% held by the top ten. General study findings and limits: How blood T cell clones changed early, along with interferon-beta, reportedly forecast response best. Following radiotherapy plus ipilimumab, tumor-derived TCR clones expanded in the blood.

This chain uses TRBV6-5 with TRBJ2-1, with D maybe TRBD2 (6 bases). The sample consisted of peripheral blood, taken from a patient treated with radiotherapy plus ipilimumab. This TCR was recovered from a human donor with non-small cell lung cancer that progressed on radiotherapy plus ipilimumab. The CDR3 sequence is CASSRDFPNEQFF. In nucleotides, the CDR3 is TGTGCCAGCAGCCGGGACTTCCCCAATGAGCAGTTCTTC.